This entry is about one T cell receptor (beta chain). This clone is medium-sized (0.01 to 0.1%) in its sample. Its antigen remains undetermined. Base qualities are not provided; no much larger clone lies one nucleotide away. This specimen belongs to a study of CXCR4 blockade with PD-1 therapy in pancreatic cancer (dated by TCRdb to about 2019). The study in broad terms: The study analyzed resected pancreatic ductal adenocarcinoma using both multiplex immunohistochemistry and TCRbeta immunosequencing, alongside ex vivo slice culture that tested PD-1 and CXCR4 blockade. Two geographically distinct regions were TCR-sequenced from each of 6 tumors to assess intratumoral heterogeneity.

The germline V gene specifies MNHNS as CDR1 and SASEGT as CDR2. The CDR3 contains 13 residues, cysteine and phenylalanine counted. Solely the CDR3 DNA is kept, with 39 bases framed from the first base. V is cut by 1 base and J by 6 bases, and the space between the germline ends is 4 bases. The immunoSEQ Assay at Adaptive Biotechnologies was used to immunosequence TCRbeta CDR3 regions from the extracted DNA. The study's processing was this. To measure the absolute abundance of each unique TCRbeta CDR3, the sequences were collapsed and filtered. Clonality was calculated as 1 minus Pielou's evenness, with only productive in-frame rearrangements included in the computation. Regional overlap was evaluated by tracking the top 100 nucleotide rearrangements across paired samples, and paired versus unrelated samples were compared using the Morisita index. The immunoSEQ Rearrangement Details tool was used to assess convergence of nucleotide rearrangements onto identical amino acid sequences. Imported from immuneACCESS, the table was reduced by TCRdb to in-frame sequences with V and J called. These copies leave out some clones; in studies compared against another copy, an unresolved V gene accounts for under half, and the cause of the remainder is not known. V, J and clone size are those of that table, while D and trimming were read from the DNA. This sample comprises 900 to 1,300 clones, more than 30% of them detected only once. The biggest ten clones account for about 10% of the sample.

Here is what the overall study found, with its caveats: Although tumors showed clonal expansion, with a mean productive clonality of roughly 0.13 compared with around 0.052 in healthy blood, clonality was not correlated with survival. A strong correlation was found between the frequency of an amino acid clone and the number of distinct nucleotide rearrangements encoding that clone, which suggests convergent selection driven by common tumor antigens. Because only TCRbeta chains were sequenced, true antigen-specificity overlap among convergent dominant clones remained unconfirmed while awaiting paired alpha-beta single-cell sequencing.

None of the patients whose archived tumor blocks were used had received neoadjuvant therapy prior to resection. In the preserved-tissue arm of the study, some 30 surgical resection samples from about 25 previously untreated pancreatic ductal adenocarcinoma patients were used. DNA for the resection arm was extracted from ten 5-micron curls of FFPE tumor lying next to the multiplex immunohistochemistry slide. The rearrangement combines TRBV6-1 with TRBJ1-6; a confident D gene designation cannot be given. The sample was tumor tissue. This TCR came from a human donor with pancreatic ductal adenocarcinoma. For the CDR3, the sequence is CASSEGFNSPLHF. At the DNA level, the sequence is TGTGCCAGCAGTGAAGGTTTTAATTCACCCCTCCACTTT.